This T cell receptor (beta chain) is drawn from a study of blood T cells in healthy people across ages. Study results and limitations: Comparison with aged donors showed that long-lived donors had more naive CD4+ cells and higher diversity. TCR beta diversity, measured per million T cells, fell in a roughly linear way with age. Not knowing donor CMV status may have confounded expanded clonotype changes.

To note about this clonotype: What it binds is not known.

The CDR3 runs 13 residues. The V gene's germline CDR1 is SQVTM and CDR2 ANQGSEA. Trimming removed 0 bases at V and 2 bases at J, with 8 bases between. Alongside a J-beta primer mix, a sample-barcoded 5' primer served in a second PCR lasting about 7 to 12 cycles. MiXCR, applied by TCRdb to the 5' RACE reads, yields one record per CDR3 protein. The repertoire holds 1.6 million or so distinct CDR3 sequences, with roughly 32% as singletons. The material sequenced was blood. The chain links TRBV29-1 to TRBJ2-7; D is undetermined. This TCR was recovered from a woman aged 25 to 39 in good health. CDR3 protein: CSVEDLPTYEQYF. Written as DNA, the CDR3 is TGCAGCGTTGAAGATCTCCCAACCTACGAGCAGTACTTC.